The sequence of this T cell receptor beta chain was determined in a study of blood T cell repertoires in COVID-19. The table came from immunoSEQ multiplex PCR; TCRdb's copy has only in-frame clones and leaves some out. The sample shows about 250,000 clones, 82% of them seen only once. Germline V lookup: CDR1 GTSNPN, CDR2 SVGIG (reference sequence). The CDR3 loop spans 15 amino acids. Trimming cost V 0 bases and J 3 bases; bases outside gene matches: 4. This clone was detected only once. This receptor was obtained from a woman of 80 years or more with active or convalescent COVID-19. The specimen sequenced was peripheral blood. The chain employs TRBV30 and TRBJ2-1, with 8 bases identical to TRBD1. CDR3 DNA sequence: TGTGCCTGGAGTGTACTGACAGGGGTCTACAATGAGCAGTTCTTC. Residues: CAWSVLTGVYNEQFF.